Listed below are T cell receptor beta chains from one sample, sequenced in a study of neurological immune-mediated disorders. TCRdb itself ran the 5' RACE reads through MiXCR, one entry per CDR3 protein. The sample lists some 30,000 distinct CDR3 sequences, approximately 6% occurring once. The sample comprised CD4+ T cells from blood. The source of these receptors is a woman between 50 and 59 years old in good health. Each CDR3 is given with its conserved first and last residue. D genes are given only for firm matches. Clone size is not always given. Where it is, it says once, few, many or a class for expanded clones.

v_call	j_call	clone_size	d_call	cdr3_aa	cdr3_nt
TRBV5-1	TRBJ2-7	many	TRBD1	CASRQGTADEQYF	TGCGCCAGCAGACAGGGGACCGCTGACGAGCAGTACTTC
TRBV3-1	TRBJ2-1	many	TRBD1	CASSLMTGGRNEQFF	TGTGCCAGCAGCCTTATGACAGGGGGCCGGAATGAGCAGTTCTTC
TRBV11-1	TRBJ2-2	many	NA	CASSPRPPLNTGELFF	TGTGCCAGCAGCCCTCGGCCCCCCCTAAACACCGGGGAGCTGTTTTTT
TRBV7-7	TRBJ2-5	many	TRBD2	CASSLALASGKETQYF	TGTGCCAGCAGCTTAGCGCTGGCTAGCGGGAAGGAGACCCAGTACTTC
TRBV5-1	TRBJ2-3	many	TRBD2	CASSLAGLATDTQYF	TGCGCCAGCAGCTTGGCGGGACTAGCTACAGATACGCAGTATTTT
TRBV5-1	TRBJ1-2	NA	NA	CASSFGQQLLYGYTF	TGCGCCAGCAGCTTCGGACAACAGCTACTCTATGGCTACACCTTC
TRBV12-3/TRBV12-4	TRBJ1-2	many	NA	CASTRHPPSYTF	TGTGCCAGCACCCGGCACCCCCCCAGCTACACCTTC
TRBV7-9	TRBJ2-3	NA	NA	CASSLETASTDTQYF	TGTGCCAGCAGCTTAGAGACAGCCAGCACAGATACGCAGTATTTT
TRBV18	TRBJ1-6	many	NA	CASSRTAPRTALNNSPLHF	TGTGCCAGCTCACGAACGGCTCCTCGGACAGCCTTAAATAATTCACCCCTCCACTTT
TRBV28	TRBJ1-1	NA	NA	CASLWGKTESFF	TGTGCCAGTTTATGGGGAAAAACTGAAAGTTTCTTT
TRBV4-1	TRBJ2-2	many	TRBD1	CASSQGTGGAQAVGELFF	TGCGCCAGCAGCCAAGGGACAGGGGGCGCGCAAGCGGTCGGGGAGCTGTTTTTT
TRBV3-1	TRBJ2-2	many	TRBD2	CASSRGGTNTGELFF	TGTGCCAGCAGTCGCGGGGGAACGAACACCGGGGAGCTGTTTTTT
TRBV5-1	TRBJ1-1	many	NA	CASSLAGSGGVTEAFF	TGCGCCAGCAGCTTGGCTGGTAGTGGGGGGGTTACTGAAGCTTTCTTT
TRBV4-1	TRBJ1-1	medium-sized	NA	CASSHQVQGVNTEAFF	TGCGCCAGCAGCCACCAAGTCCAAGGGGTGAACACTGAAGCTTTCTTT
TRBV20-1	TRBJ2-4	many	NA	CSAEDSRLAKNIQYF	TGCAGTGCTGAGGACAGTCGTTTAGCCAAAAACATTCAGTACTTC
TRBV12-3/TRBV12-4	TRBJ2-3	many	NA	CASSLLTDTQYF	TGTGCCAGCAGCTTACTCACAGATACGCAGTATTTT
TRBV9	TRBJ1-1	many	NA	CASSVAGRDTEAFF	TGTGCCAGCAGCGTAGCGGGACGGGACACTGAAGCTTTCTTT
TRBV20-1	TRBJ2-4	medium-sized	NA	CSARDQRGIQYF	TGCAGTGCTAGAGATCAGAGGGGCATTCAGTACTTC
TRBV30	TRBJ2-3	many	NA	CAWRNRVIDTQYF	TGTGCCTGGAGGAACAGGGTGATAGATACGCAGTATTTT
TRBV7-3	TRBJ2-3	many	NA	CASSQGGDTQYF	TGTGCCAGCAGCCAGGGGGGGGATACGCAGTATTTT
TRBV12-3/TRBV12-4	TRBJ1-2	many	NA	CASSSSDRLAYGYTF	TGTGCCAGCAGTTCCTCCGACCGACTAGCCTATGGCTACACCTTC
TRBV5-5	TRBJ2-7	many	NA	CASSLHSTFSYEQYF	TGTGCCAGCAGCTTGCATTCAACCTTCTCCTACGAGCAGTACTTC
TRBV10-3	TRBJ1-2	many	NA	CAISGENAYGYTF	TGTGCCATCAGTGGGGAGAACGCCTATGGCTACACCTTC
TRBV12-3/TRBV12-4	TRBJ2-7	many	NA	CASSHRNSPYEQYF	TGTGCCAGCAGTCATCGAAATTCCCCCTACGAGCAGTACTTC
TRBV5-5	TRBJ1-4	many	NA	CASSGPSGDLPFF	TGTGCCAGCAGCGGACCGTCGGGGGATCTTCCGTTTTTT
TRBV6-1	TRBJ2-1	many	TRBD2	CASSEATGTRKFF	TGTGCCAGCAGTGAAGCGACCGGGACTAGAAAGTTCTTC
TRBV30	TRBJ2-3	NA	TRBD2	CAWTQLAGGQAQYF	TGTGCCTGGACTCAACTAGCGGGGGGGCAGGCGCAGTATTTT
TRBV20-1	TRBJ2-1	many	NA	CSASIPRFNEQFF	TGCAGTGCTAGTATCCCTAGATTCAATGAGCAGTTCTTC
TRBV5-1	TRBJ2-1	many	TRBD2	CASSRSGGAYNEQFF	TGCGCCAGCAGCCGGAGCGGGGGGGCGTACAATGAGCAGTTCTTC
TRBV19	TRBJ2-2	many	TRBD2	CARKKGLADTGELFF	TGTGCCAGAAAAAAGGGACTAGCGGACACCGGGGAGCTGTTTTTT
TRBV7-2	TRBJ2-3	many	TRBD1	CASNLGQGVADTQYF	TGTGCCAGCAACCTGGGACAGGGGGTTGCGGATACGCAGTATTTT
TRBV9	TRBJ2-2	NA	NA	CASSVDVGFSTGELFF	TGTGCCAGCAGCGTAGATGTAGGGTTTAGCACCGGGGAGCTGTTTTTT
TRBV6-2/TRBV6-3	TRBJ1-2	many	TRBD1	CASREPGQIYGYTF	TGTGCCAGCAGGGAACCGGGACAGATCTATGGCTACACCTTC
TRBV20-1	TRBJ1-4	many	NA	CSARNWGDSQLNEKLFF	TGCAGTGCTAGAAATTGGGGAGACAGCCAGCTGAATGAAAAACTGTTTTTT
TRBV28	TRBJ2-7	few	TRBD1	CASQYRGGEQYF	TGTGCCAGCCAGTACAGGGGCGGCGAGCAGTACTTC
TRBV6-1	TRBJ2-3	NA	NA	CASSRMGTDTQYF	TGTGCCAGCAGTCGGATGGGGACAGATACGCAGTATTTT
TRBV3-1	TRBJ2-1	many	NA	CASSQGLETYNEQFF	TGTGCCAGCAGCCAAGGACTAGAGACCTACAATGAGCAGTTCTTC
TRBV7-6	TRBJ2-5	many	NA	CASSVTVQETQYF	TGTGCCAGCAGCGTGACAGTCCAAGAGACCCAGTACTTC
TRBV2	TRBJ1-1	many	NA	CASSDYVGTEAFF	TGTGCCAGCAGTGACTACGTAGGCACTGAAGCTTTCTTT
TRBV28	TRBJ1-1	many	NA	CASIGTSEAFF	TGTGCCAGCATCGGGACTTCTGAAGCTTTCTTT
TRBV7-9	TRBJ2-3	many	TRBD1	CASSLGTGVADTQYF	TGTGCCAGCAGCTTAGGGACAGGGGTGGCAGATACGCAGTATTTT
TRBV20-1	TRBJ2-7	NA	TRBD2	CSVKVGTNGGGSYEQYF	TGCAGTGTTAAGGTGGGGACTAACGGGGGGGGCTCCTACGAGCAGTACTTC
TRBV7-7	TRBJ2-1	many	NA	CASSQTARGNEQFF	TGTGCCAGCAGCCAGACAGCACGGGGGAATGAGCAGTTCTTC
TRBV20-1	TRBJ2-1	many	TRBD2	CSARDEERGSLHEQFF	TGCAGTGCTAGAGATGAGGAGCGGGGGTCTCTACATGAGCAGTTCTTC
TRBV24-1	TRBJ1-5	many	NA	CATSDLGVQPQHF	TGTGCCACCAGTGATCTGGGGGTGCAGCCCCAGCATTTT
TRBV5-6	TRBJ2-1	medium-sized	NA	CASSSMRGRGAEQFF	TGTGCCAGCAGCTCAATGAGGGGTCGGGGCGCGGAGCAGTTCTTC
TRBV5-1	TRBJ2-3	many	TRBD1	CASSLDATGTGVRTDMQYF	TGCGCCAGCAGCTTGGACGCCACCGGGACAGGGGTAAGGACAGATATGCAGTATTTT
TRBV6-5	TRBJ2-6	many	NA	CASRMGSSGANVLTF	TGTGCCAGCAGGATGGGTAGTTCTGGGGCCAACGTCCTGACTTTC
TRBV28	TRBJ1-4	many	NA	CASSSHATNEKLFF	TGTGCCAGCAGTTCTCATGCAACTAATGAAAAACTGTTTTTT
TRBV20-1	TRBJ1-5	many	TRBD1	CSARVGDRGRGQPQHF	TGCAGTGCTAGAGTGGGGGACAGGGGGCGAGGTCAGCCCCAGCATTTT
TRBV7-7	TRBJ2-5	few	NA	CASSFRGTETQYF	TGTGCCAGCAGCTTCAGGGGTACAGAGACCCAGTACTTC
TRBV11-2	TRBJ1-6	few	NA	CASSLDISRAYNSPLHF	TGTGCCAGCAGCTTAGACATCTCCAGGGCCTATAATTCACCCCTCCACTTT
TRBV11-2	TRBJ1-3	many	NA	CASGDRDGRNTIYF	TGTGCCAGCGGGGACCGGGACGGCAGAAACACCATATATTTT
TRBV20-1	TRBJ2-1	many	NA	CSATGERRDEQFF	TGCAGTGCTACGGGGGAGAGGCGGGATGAGCAGTTCTTC